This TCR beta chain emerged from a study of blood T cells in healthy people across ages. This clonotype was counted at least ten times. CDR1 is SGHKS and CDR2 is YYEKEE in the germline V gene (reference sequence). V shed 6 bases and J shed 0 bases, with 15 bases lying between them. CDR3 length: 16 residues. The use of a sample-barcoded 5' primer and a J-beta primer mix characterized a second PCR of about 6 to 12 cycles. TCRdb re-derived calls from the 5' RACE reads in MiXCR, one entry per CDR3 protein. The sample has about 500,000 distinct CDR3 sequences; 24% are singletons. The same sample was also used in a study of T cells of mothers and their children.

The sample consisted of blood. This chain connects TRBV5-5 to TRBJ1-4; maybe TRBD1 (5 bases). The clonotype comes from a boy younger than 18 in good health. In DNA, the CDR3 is TGTGCCAGCACCGGGTTGGGGCCAGCAACTAATGAAAAACTGTTTTTT. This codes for CASTGLGPATNEKLFF.